This T cell receptor beta chain stems from a study of blood T cell repertoires in COVID-19. Per the study methods: Amplification of reference gene primers was used by the study to estimate nucleated cell counts. The method was immunoSEQ multiplex PCR; TCRdb's version includes in-frame clones alone and lacks a portion of them. V and J calls and clone size are those listed in that table; D and trimming were worked out from the DNA. Of around 58,000 clones in the sample, approximately 87% were seen once. Germline trimming cut 5 bases from V and 1 base from J; bases unmatched to any gene: 8. Looked up from germline, CDR1 is SGHTA and CDR2 is FQGNSA. The CDR3 is made up of 16 amino acids.

The J gene is TRBJ2-5, the V gene TRBV7-2, with 9 bases that match TRBD2. The sample taken for sequencing was peripheral blood. This TCR came from a human donor in a cohort sampled during active COVID-19. The CDR3: CASSHQTLAGQETQYF. The CDR3 DNA is TGTGCCAGCAGCCACCAGACACTAGCGGGCCAAGAGACCCAGTACTTC. Variable domain in full (rest from reference TRBV7-2 and TRBJ2-5): GAGVSQSPSNKVTEKGKDVELRCDPISGHTALYWYRQSLGQGLEFLIYFQGNSAPDKSGLPSDRFSAERTGGSVSTLTIQRTQQEDSAVYLCASSHQTLAGQETQYFGPGTRLLVL.